Sequencing of this T cell receptor (beta chain) was carried out in a study of blood T cell repertoires in COVID-19. Study as a whole: From the United States, Italy and Spain came samples of acute and convalescent COVID-19. From T cells, B-cell-depleted T cells, or PBMCs came the material, which was cDNA or gDNA.

Per the authors' pipeline: Reference gene primer amplification gave nucleated cell count estimates. TCRdb's table, derived via immunoSEQ multiplex PCR, lists solely in-frame clones and lacks some. D and trimming were read from the DNA, whereas the V and J calls and clone size are those reported in that table. The sample holds 350,000 to 400,000 clones, 90% seen once. The germline gives CDR1 SEHNR, CDR2 FQNEAQ (reference sequence). This CDR3 is 14 amino acids long. With 7 bases removed from V and 0 bases from J, the gap between germline ends came to 12 bases. What was sequenced was peripheral blood. This TCR was recovered from a young man with active or convalescent COVID-19. V and J are TRBV7-9 and TRBJ1-2; perhaps TRBD1 as D (6 bases). The CDR3 sequence is CASTPGGANYGYTF. CDR3 sequence (DNA): TGTGCCAGCACCCCGGGGGGCGCTAACTATGGCTACACCTTC.